This T cell receptor beta chain is from a study of OX40 agonist ivuxolimab in advanced cancers. As for the study in general: The patients received agonistic anti-OX40 (CD134) antibody ivuxolimab. Every patient in dose escalation had hepatocellular carcinoma, melanoma, renal cell or head and neck cancer. Points from the study as a whole: Low normalized T-cell clonal expansion was additionally recorded for some nonresponders.

Concerning this clone: Its antigen is as yet unknown.

V lost 6 bases to trimming and J lost 6 bases; unmatched junction nucleotides: 8. Germline CDR1 and CDR2: ENHRY and SYGVKD. CDR3 length equals 14 residues. Assay: immunoSEQ multiplex PCR; the TCRdb copy retains only in-frame clones and omits some. Among tens of thousands of clones listed, about 84% were seen once. Blood specimens came from baseline, cycle 4 day 1, and cycle 7 day 1. Here the sequenced sample was CD4+ or CD8+ T cells sorted from blood, taken in a trial of the OX40 agonist ivuxolimab. The gene calls are TRBV10-3 and TRBJ2-3, with 8 bases that match TRBD1. The TCR was taken from an adult with an advanced solid tumor such as melanoma, head and neck, liver or kidney cancer. The CDR3 DNA follows: TGTGCCATCAGCCTAAGGGACAGGACCGATACGCAGTATTTT. As protein: CAISLRDRTDTQYF.